The rows below give T cell receptor beta chains drawn from one sample of a study of blood T cell repertoires in COVID-19. TCRdb's table, derived via immunoSEQ multiplex PCR, lists solely in-frame clones and lacks some. The table records under 250,000 clones, around 81% of them present only once. The specimen sequenced was peripheral blood. The receptors were sampled from a man aged 25-45 years who had recovered from COVID-19. Each CDR3 is given with its conserved first and last residue. A D gene is named only where the DNA matches it firmly. A clone size is listed for some rows: how often the clone was seen (once, few, many), or a class if it is expanded.

size	D	V	J	CDR3	DNA
-	TRBD2	TRBV4-1	TRBJ2-7	CASSPLTSGYVEQYF	TGCGCCAGCAGCCCACTTACTAGCGGGTATGTCGAGCAGTACTTC
-	TRBD1	TRBV27	TRBJ2-1	CASSEGQGFFWSEQFF	TGTGCCAGCAGTGAAGGACAGGGGTTTTTCTGGAGTGAGCAGTTCTTC
-	-	TRBV19	TRBJ1-1	CASSWDIMTNTEAFF	TGTGCCAGTAGTTGGGACATCATGACGAACACTGAAGCTTTCTTT
-	-	TRBV10-3	TRBJ1-2	CAIGGGPAYGYTF	TGTGCCATCGGGGGGGGGCCCGCTTATGGCTACACCTTC
-	TRBD1	TRBV29-1	TRBJ1-2	CSAGTGINYGYTF	TGCAGCGCCGGGACAGGTATTAACTATGGCTACACCTTC
-	TRBD1	TRBV3-1/TRBV3-2	TRBJ1-2	CASSPGQGPNGYTF	TGTGCCAGCAGCCCGGGACAGGGGCCCAATGGCTACACCTTC
few	-	TRBV5-6	TRBJ1-6	CASSLWADNSPLHF	TGTGCCAGCAGCTTGTGGGCAGATAATTCACCCCTCCACTTT
-	TRBD1	TRBV2	TRBJ2-2	CASRGDRGTAGELFF	TGTGCCAGCAGAGGGGACAGGGGGACCGCCGGGGAGCTGTTTTTT
-	-	TRBV7-8	TRBJ1-5	CASSHGRGRRGNQPQHF	TGTGCCAGCAGCCATGGGCGGGGCAGGAGGGGCAATCAGCCCCAGCATTTT
-	-	TRBV28	TRBJ1-1	CASRTPGEVAEAFF	TGTGCCAGCAGGACTCCAGGGGAAGTGGCTGAAGCTTTCTTT
-	-	TRBV2	TRBJ2-5	CASSLDWVAETQYF	TGTGCCAGCTCTCTGGACTGGGTGGCGGAGACCCAGTACTTC
-	TRBD2	TRBV3-1/TRBV3-2	TRBJ2-3	CASSSRTSGVRDTQYF	TGTGCCAGCAGCTCTCGGACTAGCGGGGTCCGGGATACGCAGTATTTT
once	-	TRBV14	TRBJ1-2	CASSQFTGSGYGYTF	TGTGCCAGCAGCCAGTTTACAGGGTCTGGCTATGGCTACACCTTC
-	-	TRBV19	TRBJ1-5	CASSIGQVSNQPQHF	TGTGCCAGTAGTATTGGCCAGGTTAGCAATCAGCCCCAGCATTTT
-	-	TRBV3-1/TRBV3-2	TRBJ2-5	CASSQGRDGLETQYF	TGTGCCAGCAGCCAGGGCAGGGATGGTCTAGAGACCCAGTACTTC
once	TRBD2	TRBV7-9	TRBJ2-2	CALIAGGELFF	TGTGCCTTGATAGCGGGCGGGGAGCTGTTTTTT
once	-	TRBV7-6	TRBJ2-7	CASSMWTGDSYEQYF	TGTGCCAGCAGCATGTGGACGGGGGACTCCTACGAGCAGTACTTC
few	-	TRBV5-1	TRBJ2-7	CASSAGSGSAYEQYF	TGCGCCAGCAGCGCGGGGTCGGGATCAGCCTACGAGCAGTACTTC
-	-	TRBV7-7	TRBJ1-3	CASSLTTGNTIYF	TGTGCCAGCAGCTTAACTACTGGAAACACCATATATTTT
-	-	TRBV4-1	TRBJ1-2	CASSQEGEVRYYGYTF	TGCGCCAGCAGCCAAGAGGGAGAGGTCAGGTACTATGGCTACACCTTC
-	TRBD2	TRBV13	TRBJ2-3	CASSLAGGSTDTQYF	TGTGCCAGCAGCTTAGCGGGGGGGAGCACAGATACGCAGTATTTT
-	TRBD1	TRBV18	TRBJ2-2	CASSSSGTVNTGELFF	TGTGCCAGCTCATCTTCCGGGACAGTGAACACCGGGGAGCTGTTTTTT
-	-	TRBV3-1/TRBV3-2	TRBJ1-1	CASSQDQGYEAFF	TGTGCCAGCAGCCAAGATCAGGGCTACGAAGCTTTCTTT
-	-	TRBV2	TRBJ2-5	CASTRQETQYF	TGTGCCAGCACCAGACAAGAGACCCAGTACTTC
-	-	TRBV12-3/TRBV12-4	TRBJ2-7	CAKRSRGSYEQYF	TGTGCCAAGAGATCCCGCGGGTCCTACGAGCAGTACTTC
-	TRBD1	TRBV14	TRBJ2-7	CASSLRTGGEQYF	TGTGCCAGCAGCCTCCGGACAGGGGGCGAGCAGTACTTC
-	-	TRBV19	TRBJ1-4	CASSIEGFSEKLFF	TGTGCCAGTAGTATCGAGGGATTCAGTGAAAAACTGTTTTTT
-	-	TRBV28	TRBJ1-2	CASSYREGYTF	TGTGCCAGCAGTTATCGAGAGGGCTACACCTTC
-	-	TRBV7-2	TRBJ1-5	CASSPDRKDQSQHF	TGTGCCAGCAGCCCTGACAGGAAGGATCAGTCCCAGCATTTT
-	-	TRBV5-1	TRBJ2-5	CASSLEGVQETQYF	TGCGCCAGCAGCTTGGAAGGGGTCCAAGAGACCCAGTACTTC
-	-	TRBV29-1	TRBJ2-5	CSVKDRYDQETQYF	TGCAGCGTCAAGGACAGATACGACCAAGAGACCCAGTACTTC
-	-	TRBV5-4	TRBJ1-1	CASSLAGGGRRTEAFF	TGTGCCAGCAGCTTGGCCGGGGGGGGCCGGCGGACTGAAGCTTTCTTT
-	-	TRBV9	TRBJ2-3	CASSENTERTDTQYF	TGTGCCAGCAGCGAGAACACAGAACGCACAGATACGCAGTATTTT
-	TRBD2	TRBV7-3	TRBJ2-3	CASSPGLAGDNTQYF	TGTGCCAGCAGCCCGGGACTAGCGGGGGATAATACGCAGTATTTT
many	TRBD1	TRBV6-4	TRBJ2-6	CASSGTGGAGANVLTF	TGTGCCAGCAGTGGGACAGGGGGCGCTGGGGCCAACGTCCTGACTTTC
-	-	TRBV5-1	TRBJ1-1	CASSLGNRLNTEAFF	TGCGCCAGCAGCTTGGGAAACAGACTGAACACTGAAGCTTTCTTT
-	TRBD1	TRBV19	TRBJ1-5	CASRGGTGYDQPQHF	TGTGCCAGTAGGGGAGGGACAGGATACGACCAGCCCCAGCATTTT
-	-	TRBV5-1	TRBJ2-6	CASSFPQGTHPGANVLTF	TGCGCCAGCAGCTTCCCGCAGGGGACCCATCCTGGGGCCAACGTCCTGACTTTC
-	-	TRBV7-3	TRBJ2-1	CASSSTGEQFF	TGTGCCAGCAGCTCCACGGGTGAGCAGTTCTTC
few	-	TRBV28	TRBJ2-6	CASLRVGANVLTF	TGTGCCAGCCTTCGGGTTGGGGCCAACGTCCTGACTTTC
once	-	TRBV5-4	TRBJ2-1	CASTHVDSDNEQFF	TGTGCCAGCACCCACGTGGACTCGGACAATGAGCAGTTCTTC
-	TRBD1	TRBV10-2	TRBJ1-2	CASSRQGAPPYGYTF	TGCGCCAGCAGCAGACAGGGGGCCCCGCCCTATGGCTACACCTTC
-	-	TRBV7-9	TRBJ2-7	CASSPQVSSYEQYF	TGTGCCAGCAGCCCTCAGGTCAGCTCCTACGAGCAGTACTTC
-	-	TRBV12-3/TRBV12-4	TRBJ1-5	CASSSQGHQPQHF	TGTGCCAGCAGTTCTCAGGGGCATCAGCCCCAGCATTTT
-	-	TRBV19	TRBJ1-2	CASNLQGAPTNYGYTF	TGTGCCAGTAATCTACAGGGCGCACCGACTAACTATGGCTACACCTTC
few	-	TRBV3-1/TRBV3-2	TRBJ2-3	CASSQGQGDTQYF	TGTGCCAGCAGCCAAGGGCAGGGAGATACGCAGTATTTT
few	-	TRBV7-9	TRBJ1-2	CASSPRFGDYGYTF	TGTGCCAGCAGCCCCCGGTTTGGAGACTATGGCTACACCTTC
-	TRBD1	TRBV2	TRBJ1-6	CASGQGLNYNSPLHF	TGTGCCAGCGGACAGGGGCTGAATTATAATTCACCCCTCCACTTT
-	-	TRBV24-1	TRBJ2-1	CATSDFRGAEQFF	TGTGCCACCAGTGATTTCAGGGGAGCTGAGCAGTTCTTC
-	-	TRBV21-1	TRBJ2-1	CASSKRTSRGAVGYNEQFF	TGTGCCAGCAGCAAACGGACATCGCGGGGGGCGGTGGGGTACAATGAGCAGTTCTTC
-	TRBD1	TRBV5-1	TRBJ2-7	CASSSGQVTEQYF	TGCGCCAGCAGCTCGGGACAGGTAACCGAGCAGTACTTC